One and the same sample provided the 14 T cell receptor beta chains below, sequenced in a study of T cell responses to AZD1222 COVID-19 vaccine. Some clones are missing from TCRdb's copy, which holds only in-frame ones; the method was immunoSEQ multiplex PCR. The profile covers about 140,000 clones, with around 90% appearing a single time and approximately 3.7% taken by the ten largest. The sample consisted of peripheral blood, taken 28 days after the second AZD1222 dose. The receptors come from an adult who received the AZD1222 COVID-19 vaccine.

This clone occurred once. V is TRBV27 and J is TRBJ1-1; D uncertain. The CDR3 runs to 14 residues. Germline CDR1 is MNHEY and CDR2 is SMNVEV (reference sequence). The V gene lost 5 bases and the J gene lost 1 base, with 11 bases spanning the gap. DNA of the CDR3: TGTGCCAGCAGTCCAACGGGAACGAACACTGAAGCTTTCTTT. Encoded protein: CASSPTGTNTEAFF.

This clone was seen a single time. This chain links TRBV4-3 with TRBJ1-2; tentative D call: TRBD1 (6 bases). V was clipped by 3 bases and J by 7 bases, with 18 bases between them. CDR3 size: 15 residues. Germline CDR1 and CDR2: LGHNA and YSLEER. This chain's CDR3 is CASSHRNRDLAGYTF. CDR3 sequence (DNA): TGCGCCAGCAGCCACAGAAACAGGGATCTCGCTGGCTACACCTTC.

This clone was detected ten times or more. The CDR3 reads CATPSPGDSGNTIYF. The DNA of the CDR3 is TGTGCCACCCCGTCCCCAGGGGACTCTGGAAACACCATATATTTT. The chain joins TRBV6-5 to TRBJ1-3, with D possibly matching TRBD1 (6 bases). CDR3 length: 15 amino acids. Trimming stripped 10 bases from V and 0 bases from J, with 16 bases between. The germline gives CDR1 MNHEY, CDR2 SVGAGI.

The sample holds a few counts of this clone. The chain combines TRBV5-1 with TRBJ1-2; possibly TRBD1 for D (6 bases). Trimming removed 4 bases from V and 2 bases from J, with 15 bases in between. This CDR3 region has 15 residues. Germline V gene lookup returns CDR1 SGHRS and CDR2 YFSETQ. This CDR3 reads CASSPQTGGNYGYTF. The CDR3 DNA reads TGCGCCAGCAGCCCACAGACAGGAGGCAACTATGGCTACACCTTC. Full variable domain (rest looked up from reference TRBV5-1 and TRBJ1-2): KAGVTQTPRYLIKTRGQQVTLSCSPISGHRSVSWYQQTPGQGLQFLFEYFSETQRNKGNFPGRFSGRQFSNSRSEMNVSTLELGDSALYLCASSPQTGGNYGYTFGSGTRLTVV.

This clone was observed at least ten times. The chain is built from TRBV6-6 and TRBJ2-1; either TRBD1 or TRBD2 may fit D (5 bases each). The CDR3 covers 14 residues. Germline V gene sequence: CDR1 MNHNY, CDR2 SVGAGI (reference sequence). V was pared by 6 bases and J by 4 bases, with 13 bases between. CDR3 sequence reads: CASSSGQEYNEQFF. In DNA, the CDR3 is TGTGCCAGCAGCTCGGGGCAGGAATACAATGAGCAGTTCTTC.

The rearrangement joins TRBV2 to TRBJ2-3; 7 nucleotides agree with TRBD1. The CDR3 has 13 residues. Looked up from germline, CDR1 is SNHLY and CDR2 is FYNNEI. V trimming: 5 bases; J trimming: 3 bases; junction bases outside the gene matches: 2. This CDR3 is CASSRDSTDTQYF. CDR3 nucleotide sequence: TGTGCCAGCAGTAGGGACAGTACAGATACGCAGTATTTT.

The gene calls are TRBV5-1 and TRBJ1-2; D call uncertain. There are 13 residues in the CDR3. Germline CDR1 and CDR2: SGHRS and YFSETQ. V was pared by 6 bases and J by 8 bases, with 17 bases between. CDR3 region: CASKLRADGGYTF. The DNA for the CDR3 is TGCGCCAGCAAGCTAAGGGCTGATGGCGGCTACACCTTC.

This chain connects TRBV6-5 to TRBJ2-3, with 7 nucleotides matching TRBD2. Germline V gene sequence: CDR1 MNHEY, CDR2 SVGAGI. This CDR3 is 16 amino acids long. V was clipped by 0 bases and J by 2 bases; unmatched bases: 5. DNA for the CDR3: TGTGCCAGCAGTTACTCGGGTAGCGGGTTCACAGATACGCAGTATTTT. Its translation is CASSYSGSGFTDTQYF.

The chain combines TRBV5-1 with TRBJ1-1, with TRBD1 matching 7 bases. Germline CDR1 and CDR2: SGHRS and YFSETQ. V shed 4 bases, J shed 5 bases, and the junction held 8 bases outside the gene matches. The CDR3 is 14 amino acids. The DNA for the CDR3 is TGCGCCAGCAGCCCAGACAGGGTAGGTACTGAAGCTTTCTTT. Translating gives CASSPDRVGTEAFF.

CDR3 residues: CASSPQVSTEAFF. The DNA of the CDR3 is TGTGCCAGCAGTCCTCAGGTTAGCACTGAAGCTTTCTTT. The chain recombines TRBV12-3 or TRBV12-4 with TRBJ1-1; no firm D call. The V gene lost 5 bases and the J gene lost 4 bases, with 11 bases spanning the gap. The CDR3 sequence is 13 residues long.

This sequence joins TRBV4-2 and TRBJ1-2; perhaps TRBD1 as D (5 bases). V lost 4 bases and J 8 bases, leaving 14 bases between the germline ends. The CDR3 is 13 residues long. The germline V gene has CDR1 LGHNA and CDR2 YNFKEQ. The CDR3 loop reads CASSPDLRGGYTF. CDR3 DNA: TGTGCCAGCAGCCCCGACTTACGGGGCGGCTACACCTTC.

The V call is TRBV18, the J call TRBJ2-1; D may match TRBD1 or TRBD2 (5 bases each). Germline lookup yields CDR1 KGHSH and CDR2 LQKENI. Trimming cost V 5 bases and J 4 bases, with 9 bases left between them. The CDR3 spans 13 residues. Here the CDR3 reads CASSDGAYNEQFF. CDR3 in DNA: TGTGCCAGCTCAGACGGGGCTTACAATGAGCAGTTCTTC.

The CDR3 bases are TGTGCCAGCAGGCCGGACGGATTGTTCTATGGCTACACCTTC. It translates to CASRPDGLFYGYTF. This chain links TRBV25-1 with TRBJ1-2; no reliable D call. This CDR3 region has 14 residues. Germline V gene data show CDR1 as MGHDK and CDR2 as SYGVNS. V lost 6 bases and J 4 bases, leaving 15 bases between the germline ends.

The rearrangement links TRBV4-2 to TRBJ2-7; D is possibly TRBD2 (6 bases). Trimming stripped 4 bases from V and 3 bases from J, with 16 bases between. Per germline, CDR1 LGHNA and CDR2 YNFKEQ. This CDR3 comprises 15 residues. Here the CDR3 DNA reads TGTGCCAGCAGCCTCCCCGGGACGGGAGACTACGAGCAGTACTTC. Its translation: CASSLPGTGDYEQYF.